This T cell receptor beta chain derives from a study of CXCR3-negative and CXCR3-positive naive CD8 T cells. Study-level results: CXCR3-positive naive cells carried more hydrophobic TRB CDR3s than CXCR3-negative naive cells did. Surface CD5 looked about the same in the naive subsets, so the authors worked out TCR strength from TRB CDR3 properties. Naive CXCR3-positive and CXCR3-negative cells shared TRBV-TRBJ usage; memory cells diverged. Researchers report CXCR3 expression partially decreased after cryopreservation, with fresh PBMCs used in most assays. The study found comparably high diversity in both naive subsets and much lower diversity in memory CD8+ cells.

There are 18 residues in the CDR3. Germline lookup yields CDR1 MNHEY and CDR2 SVGEGT. Details on this clonotype: Antigen specificity is unknown.

5' RACE that incorporated UMI labels was used to prepare the TRB cDNA libraries. TCRdb reprocessed the 5' RACE reads and stores each CDR3 protein as one record, lacking DNA. Its table records some 130,000 distinct CDR3 sequences. The sample consisted of naive CXCR3+ CD8+ T cells from blood. Subset in this sample: CD45RO-CCR7+CD27+CD95- naive CD8+ T cells expressing CXCR3 (TNR3+). This clonotype was sampled from a human donor in good health. Some clones in this sample may be carry-over from other donors' samples. This chain uses TRBV6-2 or TRBV6-3 with TRBJ2-7; TCRdb outputs TRBD1, but without DNA this stays unchecked. CDR3 region: CASSYSGLQGGSYNEQYF.